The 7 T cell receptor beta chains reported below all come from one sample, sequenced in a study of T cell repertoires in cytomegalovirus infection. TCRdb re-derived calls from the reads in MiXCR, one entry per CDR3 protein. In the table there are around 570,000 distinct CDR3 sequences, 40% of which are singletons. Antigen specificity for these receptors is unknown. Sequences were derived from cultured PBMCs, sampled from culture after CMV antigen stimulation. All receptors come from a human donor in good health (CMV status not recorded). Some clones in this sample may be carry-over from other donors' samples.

The CDR3 coding sequence is TGCGCCAGCAGCCAACAGGCTATGAACACTGAAGCTTTCTTT. This codes for CASSQQAMNTEAFF. This chain links TRBV4-1 with TRBJ1-1; D not certain. Germline V gene data show CDR1 as MGHRA and CDR2 as YSYEKL. The CDR3 is made up of 14 amino acids. V lost 2 bases and J 0 bases, leaving 7 bases between the germline ends.

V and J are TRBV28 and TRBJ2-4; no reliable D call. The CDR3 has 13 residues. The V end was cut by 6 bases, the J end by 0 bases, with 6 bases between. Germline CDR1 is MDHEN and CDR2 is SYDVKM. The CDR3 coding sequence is TGTGCCAGCAGGGGTGTAGCCAAAAACATTCAGTACTTC. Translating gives CASRGVAKNIQYF.

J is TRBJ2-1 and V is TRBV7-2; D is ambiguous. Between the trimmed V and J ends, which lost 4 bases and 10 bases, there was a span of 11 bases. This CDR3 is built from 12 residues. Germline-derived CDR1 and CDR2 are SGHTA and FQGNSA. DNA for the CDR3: TGTGCCAGCAGCTCCGACCCTCAGGAGCAGTTCTTC. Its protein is CASSSDPQEQFF.

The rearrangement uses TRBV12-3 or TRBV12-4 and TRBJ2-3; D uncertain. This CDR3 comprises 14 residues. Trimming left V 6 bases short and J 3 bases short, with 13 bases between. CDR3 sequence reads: CASSKQLGTDTQYF. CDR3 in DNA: TGTGCCAGCAGCAAGCAACTCGGGACAGATACGCAGTATTTT.

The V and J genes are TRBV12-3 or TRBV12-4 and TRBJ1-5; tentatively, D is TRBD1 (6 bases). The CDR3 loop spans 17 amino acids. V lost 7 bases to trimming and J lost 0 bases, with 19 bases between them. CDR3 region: CASTLWGGRYSNQPQHF. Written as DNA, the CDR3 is TGTGCCAGCACCCTATGGGGGGGCAGATATAGCAATCAGCCCCAGCATTTT.

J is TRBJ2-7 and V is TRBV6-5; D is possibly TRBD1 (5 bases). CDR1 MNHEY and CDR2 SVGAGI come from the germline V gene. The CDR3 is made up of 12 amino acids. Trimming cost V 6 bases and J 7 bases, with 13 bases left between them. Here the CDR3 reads CASSQGHGEQYF. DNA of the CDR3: TGTGCCAGCAGCCAGGGTCACGGGGAGCAGTACTTC.

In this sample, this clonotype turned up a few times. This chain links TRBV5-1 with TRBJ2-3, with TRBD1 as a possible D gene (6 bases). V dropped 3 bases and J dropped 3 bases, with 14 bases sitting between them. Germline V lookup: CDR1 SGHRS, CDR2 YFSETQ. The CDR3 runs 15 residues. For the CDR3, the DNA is TGCGCCAGCAGCTACCACGGGACACCAACAGATACGCAGTATTTT. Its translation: CASSYHGTPTDTQYF.